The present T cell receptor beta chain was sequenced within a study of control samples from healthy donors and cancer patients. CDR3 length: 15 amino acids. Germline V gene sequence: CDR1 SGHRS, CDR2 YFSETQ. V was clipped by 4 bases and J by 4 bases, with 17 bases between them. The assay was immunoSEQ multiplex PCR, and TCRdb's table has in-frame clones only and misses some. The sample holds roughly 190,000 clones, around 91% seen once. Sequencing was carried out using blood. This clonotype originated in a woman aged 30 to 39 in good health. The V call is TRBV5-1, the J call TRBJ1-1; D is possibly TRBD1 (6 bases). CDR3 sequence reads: CASSGTQGWSTEAFF. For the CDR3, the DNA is TGCGCCAGCAGCGGGACACAGGGTTGGAGCACTGAAGCTTTCTTT.